This TCR beta chain appears in the sequencing data of a study of blood T cell repertoires in COVID-19. The authors' processing: Reference gene primer amplification yielded estimated nucleated cell counts. The assay was immunoSEQ multiplex PCR, and TCRdb's table has in-frame clones only and misses some. Clonal size and the V and J genes are those of that table, whereas D and trimming came from the DNA. The profile shows tens of thousands of clones, roughly 80% of them singletons. The CDR3 covers 19 residues. Germline CDR1 SEHNR, CDR2 FQNEAQ (reference sequence). Trimming removed 2 bases from V and 5 bases from J; junction bases left unmatched: 13.

The clonotype was recovered from a man older than 75 with COVID-19, enrolled during active disease. The J gene is TRBJ2-7, the V gene TRBV7-9, with 15 bases fitting TRBD2. The sequencing sample was made of peripheral blood. CDR3 sequence (DNA): TGTGCCAGCAGCTTACTTCGGACTAGCGGGGGGGATGGGTCGAACGAGCAGTACTTC. It codes for CASSLLRTSGGDGSNEQYF.